This entry is about one TCR beta chain. As handled by the study authors: The authors estimated nucleated cell counts from reference gene primer amplification. TCRdb's table, derived via immunoSEQ multiplex PCR, lists solely in-frame clones and lacks some. V, J and clone size reflect that table, while D and trimming were determined from the DNA. This table holds 270,000 or so clones, over 75% found once. V was cut by 4 bases and J by 4 bases, with 39 bases left in between. Germline CDR1 and CDR2: SGHRS and YFSETQ. The CDR3 length is 22 residues. This record belongs to a study of blood T cell repertoires in COVID-19.

The chain has TRBV5-1 and TRBJ2-7, with D maybe TRBD2 (8 bases). Sequenced: peripheral blood. The receptor's source is a human donor in a cohort sampled during active COVID-19. Here the CDR3 reads CASSPRQGFAGGYHVREYEQYF. The DNA of the CDR3 is TGCGCCAGCAGCCCTAGACAGGGATTCGCGGGAGGATATCATGTTAGGGAGTACGAGCAGTACTTC. Looking up the rest from reference TRBV5-1 and TRBJ2-7 gives the full variable domain: KAGVTQTPRYLIKTRGQQVTLSCSPISGHRSVSWYQQTPGQGLQFLFEYFSETQRNKGNFPGRFSGRQFSNSRSEMNVSTLELGDSALYLCASSPRQGFAGGYHVREYEQYFGPGTRLTVT.